This TCR beta chain was retrieved from a study of T-cell memory formation after mild COVID-19. The overall study: TCR clustering was largely donor specific.

Whole-study findings and limits: Clones from the second wave (peaking day 37) had unconfirmed SARS-CoV-2 specificity. Those CD4+ clones that contracted were mainly in CM and EM (CD8+ ones in EMRA).

Using constant-segment primers, 5'RACE produced TCR alpha and TCR beta cDNA libraries carrying sample barcodes and UMIs. TCRdb reprocessed the 5' RACE reads with MiXCR, giving one entry per CDR3 protein. The sample consists of a few hundred thousand distinct CDR3 sequences, approximately 7.6% of them appearing once. This clonotype was counted a few times. Its target is not known. The sequence was collected from a man aged 18 to 29 who had mild COVID-19 (a few samples of this study predate the infection). Cell type and time point are not known. The sequencing sample was made of PBMCs or a T cell subset sorted from them (not recorded which).

DNA of the CDR3: TGTGCCAGCAGTCCCCGGGGGGGGATTGAAGCTTTCTTT. As protein: CASSPRGGIEAFF. The rearrangement joins TRBV27 to TRBJ1-1; D possibly corresponds to TRBD1 (5 bases). Trimming stripped 5 bases from V and 7 bases from J, with 14 bases between. The CDR3 runs 13 residues. Per the germline V gene, CDR1 is MNHEY and CDR2 is SMNVEV (reference sequence).